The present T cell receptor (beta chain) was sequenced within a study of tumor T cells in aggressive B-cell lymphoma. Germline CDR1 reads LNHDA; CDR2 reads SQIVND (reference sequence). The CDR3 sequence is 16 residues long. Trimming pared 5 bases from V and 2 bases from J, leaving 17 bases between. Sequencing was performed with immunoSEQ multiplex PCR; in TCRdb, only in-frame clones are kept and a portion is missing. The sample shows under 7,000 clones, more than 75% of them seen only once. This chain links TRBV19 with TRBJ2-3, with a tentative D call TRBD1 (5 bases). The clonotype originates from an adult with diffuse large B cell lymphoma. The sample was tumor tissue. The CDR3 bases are TGTGCCAGTAGTGACGACAGTTCTCTTTACACAGATACGCAGTATTTT. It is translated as CASSDDSSLYTDTQYF.